The 10 T cell receptor beta chains listed next were all sequenced from one sample in a study of CD8+ T cells in alopecia areata. As the sequencing template, cDNA was produced by extracting RNA and reverse transcribing it. Assay: immunoSEQ multiplex PCR; the TCRdb copy retains only in-frame clones and omits some. The profile covers over 200,000 clones, with over 60% appearing a single time and 4% to 5% taken by the ten largest. Treatment in this sample: oral pan-JAK inhibitor, 5-10 mg twice daily. Here the sequenced sample was CD4+ T cells sorted from blood, taken at week 4, from a patient treated with tofacitinib. All receptors come from a human donor with alopecia areata.

V is TRBV4-1 and J is TRBJ1-2; no reliable D call. CDR1 MGHRA and CDR2 YSYEKL come from the germline V gene. Deletions cut 1 base from V and 0 bases from J, with 15 bases between. This CDR3 has 17 amino acids. The chain's CDR3 is CASSQVAGNFPNYGYTF. The CDR3 bases are TGCGCCAGCAGCCAAGTGGCAGGAAACTTCCCTAACTATGGCTACACCTTC.

In this sample, this clone turned up a few times. The chain recombines TRBV2 with TRBJ2-7; a weak D match, TRBD2 (5 bases). The CDR3 is 11 residues long. The germline V gene encodes CDR1 SNHLY and CDR2 FYNNEI. The V end lost 8 bases, the J end lost 3 bases, and 8 bases lay between the germline ends. The CDR3, as DNA: TGTGCCAGCTGGAGCGGCTACGAGCAGTACTTC. It is translated as CASWSGYEQYF.

The rearrangement joins TRBV18 to TRBJ1-6; unclear D gene. CDR1 is KGHSH and CDR2 is LQKENI in the germline V gene. CDR3 length: 16 amino acids. The V and J ends lost 2 bases and 6 bases respectively, with 14 bases between them. CDR3 sequence: CASSPEAGSINSPLHF. The CDR3 DNA sequence: TGTGCCAGCTCACCAGAGGCCGGCAGTATTAATTCACCCCTCCACTTT.

Of note for this clone: Different DNA sequences within this sample yield the same CDR3. The chain has TRBV5-1 and TRBJ2-3, with D perhaps matching TRBD1 (6 bases). The CDR3 is 14 amino acids. V was pared by 0 bases and J by 2 bases, with 7 bases between. Germline V gene data show CDR1 as SGHRS and CDR2 as YFSETQ. Written as DNA, the CDR3 is TGCGCCAGCAGCTTGGGACAGGACACAGATACGCAGTATTTT. Its protein product is CASSLGQDTDTQYF.

This clone was seen once. This sequence joins TRBV29-1 and TRBJ2-1, with TRBD2 as a possible D gene (6 bases). The CDR3 consists of 13 residues. The germline V and J ends were trimmed by 7 bases and 8 bases, with 18 bases remaining between them. Looked up from germline, CDR1 is SQVTM and CDR2 is ANQGSEA. The CDR3 is CSGGRTDSDEQFF. DNA for the CDR3: TGCAGCGGTGGGAGGACGGACTCGGATGAGCAGTTCTTC.

In its sample, this clone was seen once. The chain combines TRBV4-2 with TRBJ1-1; TRBD1 matches 7 bases. The CDR3 is 13 amino acids. The germline V gene encodes CDR1 LGHNA and CDR2 YNFKEQ. Trimming removed 1 base from V and 11 bases from J; junction bases left unmatched: 7. CDR3: CASSQGDRDAAFF. CDR3 bases: TGTGCCAGCAGCCAAGGAGACAGGGATGCGGCTTTCTTT.

J is TRBJ2-1 and V is TRBV7-2; unclear D gene. Trimming pared 4 bases from V and 7 bases from J, leaving 14 bases between. Germline V gene sequence: CDR1 SGHTA, CDR2 FQGNSA. The CDR3 length is 14 residues. CDR3 amino acids: CASSSNRLDNEQFF. The CDR3 coding sequence is TGTGCCAGCAGCTCCAACCGGCTAGATAATGAGCAGTTCTTC.

The chain's CDR3 is CASRGRDQRTSKYF. The CDR3 DNA is TGTGCCAGCAGGGGCCGGGACCAGCGAACGAGCAAGTACTTC. This chain uses TRBV2 with TRBJ2-7; D is possibly TRBD1 or TRBD2 (5 bases each). This CDR3 comprises 14 residues. Trimming cost V 6 bases and J 11 bases, with 23 bases left between them. Germline CDR1 and CDR2: SNHLY and FYNNEI.

V is TRBV5-4 and J is TRBJ2-3; 8 nucleotides match TRBD2. V shed 4 bases and J 6 bases; nucleotides not matched to a gene: 13. In germline, CDR1 is SGHNT, CDR2 YYREEE (reference sequence). The CDR3 is 16 residues long. CDR3 DNA: TGTGCCAGCAGCCCGATATCCAGCGGGGGATCGGATACGCAGTATTTT. It codes for CASSPISSGGSDTQYF.

The genes are TRBV30 and TRBJ1-6; maybe TRBD1 (6 bases). This CDR3 region has 17 residues. Germline V gene sequence: CDR1 GTSNPN, CDR2 SVGIG (reference sequence). The V end was cut by 2 bases, the J end by 0 bases, with 14 bases between. DNA of the CDR3: TGTGCCTGGAGTTCCGACAGGACCCTCTCCTATAATTCACCCCTCCACTTT. This sequence encodes CAWSSDRTLSYNSPLHF.